These 21 T cell receptor beta chains share one sample of origin, sequenced in a study of cytomegalovirus exposure and HLA in healthy donors. Primers: 60 Vbeta forward and 13 Jbeta reverse. Clones were read by immunoSEQ multiplex PCR, and TCRdb kept only the in-frame ones, dropping some. The repertoire consists of 150,000 to 200,000 clones, with around 78% occurring once and the leading ten covering around 1.5%. Sequencing was carried out using PBMCs. The receptors were sampled from a man aged 18 to 35 in good health and CMV-seronegative.

The chain is built from TRBV2 and TRBJ2-5; D gene unclear. The CDR3 extends over 9 amino acids. Germline CDR1 and CDR2: SNHLY and FYNNEI. This CDR3 reads CNFWETQYF. In DNA, the CDR3 is TGTAACTTCTGGGAGACCCAGTACTTC. Full variable domain (outside the CDR3, taken from reference TRBV2 and TRBJ2-5): EPEVTQTPSHQVTQMGQEVILRCVPISNHLYFYWYRQILGQKVEFLVSFYNNEISEKSEIFDDQFSVERPDGSNFTLKIRSTKLEDSAMYFCNFWETQYFGPGTRLLVL.

The chain has TRBV9 and TRBJ1-1; no firm D call. This CDR3 comprises 13 residues. Deletions cut 3 bases from V and 3 bases from J, with 9 bases between. The germline CDR1 and CDR2 sequences are SGDLS and YYNGEE. This CDR3 is CASSENSYTEAFF. The CDR3 nucleotides read TGTGCCAGCAGCGAGAACAGTTACACTGAAGCTTTCTTT.

V gene TRBV28 combines with J gene TRBJ1-4; a possible D gene is TRBD1 (6 bases). CDR1 and CDR2 (germline): MDHEN, SYDVKM. The CDR3 loop spans 14 amino acids. V was cut by 5 bases and J by 7 bases, with 14 bases left in between. CDR3 residues: CASSPPGAGEKLFF. DNA of the CDR3: TGTGCCAGCAGTCCCCCAGGGGCTGGTGAAAAACTGTTTTTT.

The chain uses TRBV11-1 and TRBJ1-6; 10 nucleotides align to TRBD1. After removal of 5 bases from V and 10 bases from J, the junction contained 8 bases not matched to a gene. The CDR3 covers 15 residues. CDR1 and CDR2 (germline): SGHAT, FQDESV (reference sequence). The CDR3 reads CASSAGQGSGSPLHF. The CDR3 bases are TGTGCCAGCAGCGCGGGACAGGGGTCCGGATCACCCCTCCACTTT.

This clone was observed a few times. This chain uses TRBV7-9 with TRBJ1-1; D perhaps matches TRBD1 (6 bases). V was clipped by 0 bases and J by 1 base, with 9 bases between them. Germline V lookup: CDR1 SEHNR, CDR2 FQNEAQ (reference sequence). This CDR3 region has 15 residues. The CDR3 loop is CASSLAARGNTEAFF. The CDR3 nucleotides read TGTGCCAGCAGCTTAGCCGCCAGGGGGAACACTGAAGCTTTCTTT.

The V gene is TRBV10-3, the J gene TRBJ1-1, with D tentatively TRBD1 (5 bases). This CDR3 is 13 amino acids long. V gave up 4 bases and J gave up 5 bases, with 11 bases separating them. Germline V gene data show CDR1 as ENHRY and CDR2 as SYGVKD. Written as DNA, the CDR3 is TGTGCCATCAGTGGGCAGGGTGGAACTGAAGCTTTCTTT. Amino acids: CAISGQGGTEAFF.

V and J are TRBV28 and TRBJ2-7, with D possibly TRBD1 on 5 matching bases. Trimming took off 1 base at V and 5 bases at J, with 18 bases between the two ends. Germline values: CDR1 MDHEN, CDR2 SYDVKM. The CDR3 runs 16 residues. CDR3: CASSLSGWEGHDEQYF. The CDR3 nucleotides are TGTGCCAGCAGTTTATCAGGGTGGGAAGGGCATGACGAGCAGTACTTC.

The chain joins TRBV7-9 to TRBJ2-7; TRBD2 matches 8 bases. CDR1 is SEHNR and CDR2 is FQNEAQ in the germline V gene (reference sequence). V was pared by 5 bases and J by 0 bases, with 6 bases of the junction left unmatched. CDR3 length: 15 amino acids. The CDR3 bases are TGTGCCAGCAGCCCCACAAGCGGGAGCTCCTACGAGCAGTACTTC. Translation gives CASSPTSGSSYEQYF.

V gene TRBV25-1 combines with J gene TRBJ1-6; TRBD1 agrees at 9 bases. With 1 base clipped from V and 9 bases from J, the junction kept 7 bases outside the gene matches. CDR1 is MGHDK, CDR2 SYGVNS, per germline. This CDR3 comprises 16 residues. CDR3 amino acids: CASSEFGTGIGSPLHF. The CDR3 DNA sequence: TGTGCCAGCAGTGAATTTGGGACAGGGATCGGTTCACCCCTCCACTTT.

This clone was recorded only once. J is TRBJ1-2 and V is TRBV27; 10 positions match TRBD1. Per germline, CDR1 MNHEY and CDR2 SMNVEV (reference sequence). Trimming removed 4 bases from V and 6 bases from J; junction bases left unmatched: 5. The CDR3 contains 14 residues. The CDR3 protein is CASSYRGQGNGYTF. The DNA for the CDR3 is TGTGCCAGCAGTTACCGGGGACAGGGGAATGGCTACACCTTC.

V usage is TRBV5-1 and J usage is TRBJ2-7, with 11 nucleotides matching TRBD2. Trimming cost V 7 bases and J 3 bases; bases outside gene matches: 12. CDR1 is SGHRS and CDR2 is YFSETQ in the germline V gene. CDR3 length: 16 residues. The CDR3: CASRKAGLADFYEQYF. DNA of the CDR3: TGCGCCAGCCGTAAAGCGGGACTAGCGGATTTCTACGAGCAGTACTTC.

The rearrangement joins TRBV7-3 to TRBJ2-5, with 10 bases that match TRBD2. Germline loops: CDR1 SGHTA, CDR2 FQGTGA. The CDR3 contains 16 residues. Unmatched junction bases numbered 13, after V lost 5 bases and J lost 7 bases. The CDR3 spells CASSPQRGGGFGTQYF. The CDR3 DNA sequence: TGTGCCAGCAGCCCTCAGCGGGGGGGAGGGTTTGGGACCCAGTACTTC.

CDR3 nucleotides: TGTGCCAGCAGTGATCTCCTGGGAAACACCATATATTTT. Its protein product is CASSDLLGNTIYF. This sequence joins TRBV6-1 and TRBJ1-3; no clear D. CDR1 and CDR2 (germline): MNHNS, SASEGT. The CDR3 is made up of 13 amino acids. V lost 3 bases, J lost 4 bases, and 7 bases lay in between.

This clone appeared once. The chain has TRBV27 and TRBJ1-3; TRBD1 matches 7 bases. V trimming: 8 bases; J trimming: 6 bases; junction bases outside the gene matches: 10. Germline CDR1 reads MNHEY; CDR2 reads SMNVEV (reference sequence). This CDR3 is built from 14 residues. Here the CDR3 reads CASAANRGKNTIYF. The CDR3 nucleotides read TGTGCCAGCGCCGCGAACAGGGGAAAAAACACCATATATTTT.

CDR3: CSFQGSGTDTQYF. CDR3 DNA sequence: TGCAGCTTCCAGGGTTCGGGCACAGATACGCAGTATTTT. This rearrangement joins TRBV29-1 to TRBJ2-3, with D perhaps TRBD1 (5 bases). Germline V gives CDR1 SQVTM, CDR2 ANQGSEA. This CDR3 is built from 13 residues. Trimming stripped 8 bases from V and 1 base from J, with 13 bases between.

The V and J genes are TRBV5-1 and TRBJ2-7, with D tentatively TRBD1 (5 bases). V was trimmed by 2 bases and J by 0 bases, leaving 9 bases between them. Germline CDR1 and CDR2: SGHRS and YFSETQ. CDR3 size: 14 residues. The CDR3 region is CASSLRQSSYEQYF. The CDR3 nucleotides are TGCGCCAGCAGCTTACGACAGAGCTCCTACGAGCAGTACTTC.

The chain employs TRBV19 and TRBJ1-4, with a possible D match to TRBD1 (5 bases). V was shortened by 7 bases and J by 8 bases, with 23 bases between the two germline ends. The CDR3 contains 16 residues. Germline V gene lookup returns CDR1 LNHDA and CDR2 SQIVND (reference sequence). The CDR3: CASTPLGGGTGEKLFF. The CDR3 DNA is TGTGCCAGTACTCCCTTGGGGGGGGGAACCGGCGAAAAACTGTTTTTT.

The chain couples TRBV7-8 to TRBJ1-2; D is unclear. Germline V CDR1 and CDR2: SGHVS, FQNEAQ. V was clipped by 2 bases and J by 1 base, with 14 bases between them. The CDR3 runs 16 residues. The CDR3: CASSLFPNPRNYGYTF. The CDR3 nucleotides read TGTGCCAGCAGCTTATTCCCTAACCCCCGTAACTATGGCTACACCTTC. Variable domain in full (rest from reference TRBV7-8 and TRBJ1-2): GAGVSQSPRYKVAKRGQDVALRCDPISGHVSLFWYQQALGQGPEFLTYFQNEAQLDKSGLPSDRFFAERPEGSVSTLKIQRTQQEDSAVYLCASSLFPNPRNYGYTFGSGTRLTVV.

This chain joins TRBV5-4 and TRBJ1-2, with 9 nucleotides matching TRBD1. The CDR3 runs to 16 residues. After removal of 2 bases from V and 2 bases from J, the junction contained 7 bases not matched to a gene. Germline V gives CDR1 SGHNT, CDR2 YYREEE (reference sequence). Written as DNA, the CDR3 is TGTGCCAGCAGCTTCACCGGACAGGGGAGGAACTATGGCTACACCTTC. This gives the protein CASSFTGQGRNYGYTF.

The chain couples TRBV5-6 to TRBJ2-7; TRBD1 is a possible D gene (6 bases). The CDR3 totals 17 residues. V was shortened by 4 bases and J by 5 bases, with 25 bases between the two germline ends. Germline V gene data show CDR1 as SGHDT and CDR2 as YYEEEE. For the CDR3, the DNA is TGTGCCAGCAGCAGCTACAGGGTTCTAAGTTTATTGGACGAGCAGTACTTC. Translated, it gives CASSSYRVLSLLDEQYF.

The chain joins TRBV6-5 to TRBJ2-1, with D possibly being TRBD1 (6 bases). Trimming took 2 bases from V and 2 from J, leaving 10 bases between them. CDR1 MNHEY and CDR2 SVGAGI come from the germline V gene. The CDR3 spans 15 residues. CDR3 protein: CASSYGDTPYNEQFF. DNA of the CDR3: TGTGCCAGCAGTTACGGGGACACCCCCTACAATGAGCAGTTCTTC.